This T cell receptor (beta chain) stems from a study of T cell responses to AZD1222 COVID-19 vaccine. Study conclusions and caveats: It was only after the peak T cell response that any repertoires were sampled. Spike was spanned by vaccine-associated CD4 TCRs, which were dominant at 160-218 and 743-854.

Deletions cut 8 bases from V and 4 bases from J, with 23 bases between. The CDR3 totals 16 residues. Germline values: CDR1 SGHAT, CDR2 FQNNGV. Measured with immunoSEQ multiplex PCR; TCRdb has only the in-frame clones, and not every one. The profile shows 150,000 to 200,000 clones, approximately 86% of them singletons. Comment on this clone: Its matching antigen is unknown.

The origin of this receptor is an adult who received the AZD1222 COVID-19 vaccine. V usage is TRBV11-2 and J usage is TRBJ1-2; D is perhaps TRBD1 (6 bases). This material consisted of peripheral blood, taken 28 days after the second AZD1222 dose. CDR3 coding DNA: TGTGCCAGCCACTTGGGGGGCAGGAGAGGCCTCTATGGCTACACCTTC. It encodes CASHLGGRRGLYGYTF.